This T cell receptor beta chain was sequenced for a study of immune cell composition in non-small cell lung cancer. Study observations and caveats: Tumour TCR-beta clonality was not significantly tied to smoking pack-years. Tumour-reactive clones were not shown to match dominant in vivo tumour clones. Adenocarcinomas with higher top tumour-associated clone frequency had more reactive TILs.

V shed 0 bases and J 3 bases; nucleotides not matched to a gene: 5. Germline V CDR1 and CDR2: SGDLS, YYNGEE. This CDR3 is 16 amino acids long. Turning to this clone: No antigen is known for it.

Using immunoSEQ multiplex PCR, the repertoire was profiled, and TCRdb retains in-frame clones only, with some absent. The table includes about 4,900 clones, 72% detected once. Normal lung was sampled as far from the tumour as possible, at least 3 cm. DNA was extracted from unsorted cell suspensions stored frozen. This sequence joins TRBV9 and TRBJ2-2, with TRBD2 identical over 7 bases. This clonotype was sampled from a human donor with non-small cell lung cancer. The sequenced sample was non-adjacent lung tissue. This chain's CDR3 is CASSVVAGAYTGELFF. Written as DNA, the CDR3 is TGTGCCAGCAGCGTAGTGGCGGGAGCATACACCGGGGAGCTGTTTTTT.